This entry lists 8 T cell receptor beta chains sequenced from one sample in a study of Graves' ophthalmopathy and Graves' hyperthyroidism. The authors amplified TCR beta CDR3 regions from RNA transcripts. First-round RT-PCR with HTBI primers preceded a second-round multiplex PCR. TCRdb passed the multiplex PCR reads through MiXCR, listing each CDR3 protein once. Here the sample spans roughly 480,000 distinct CDR3 sequences, approximately 15% being singletons. The sample was blood. These receptors all stem from a woman in her 30s with Graves' ophthalmopathy.

This clonotype showed up many times. The chain couples TRBV6-5 to TRBJ1-3; D gene unclear. Germline V lookup: CDR1 MNHEY, CDR2 SVGAGI. The CDR3 totals 15 residues. Between the trimmed V and J ends, which lost 0 bases and 4 bases, there was a span of 10 bases. The CDR3 loop reads CASSYSRAQGNTIYF. The DNA of the CDR3 is TGTGCCAGCAGTTACTCGAGGGCACAAGGAAACACCATATATTTT.

This chain connects TRBV20-1 to TRBJ1-2, with 11 bases that match TRBD1. The CDR3 extends over 15 amino acids. With V trimmed by 2 bases and J by 4 bases, 6 bases remained unmatched. CDR1 and CDR2 from the germline V gene are DFQATT and SNEGSKA (reference sequence). The CDR3 nucleotides read TGCAGTGCTAGACGGACAGGGGGCGTGAGCTATGGCTACACCTTC. It yields the protein CSARRTGGVSYGYTF.

This clonotype was picked up many times. V usage is TRBV20-1 and J usage is TRBJ1-2; 8 bases are shared with TRBD1. J gave up 8 bases and V 2 bases, and 16 bases lay outside the gene matches. Germline-derived CDR1 and CDR2 are DFQATT and SNEGSKA (reference sequence). The CDR3 totals 16 residues. The CDR3 DNA is TGCAGTGCTAGATCAGAGTGGACAGGGTCCAAGCTGGGCTACACCTTC. Protein: CSARSEWTGSKLGYTF.

This clonotype was seen many times. This chain uses TRBV5-1 with TRBJ2-7, with D unclear. The germline gives CDR1 SGHRS, CDR2 YFSETQ. The V end was cut by 5 bases, the J end by 2 bases, with 14 bases between. This CDR3 region has 14 residues. CDR3 in amino acids: CASRPGHQAYEQYF. The CDR3 nucleotides read TGCGCCAGCAGACCAGGTCACCAAGCCTACGAGCAGTACTTC.

The chain is built from TRBV19 and TRBJ2-6; 8 bases align to TRBD1. The CDR3 runs to 17 residues. Trimming removed 4 bases from V and 3 bases from J; junction bases left unmatched: 8. Germline values: CDR1 LNHDA, CDR2 SQIVND (reference sequence). This CDR3 is CASSNTGGPGGANVLTF. The CDR3 coding sequence is TGTGCCAGTAGTAATACAGGGGGACCAGGTGGGGCCAACGTCCTGACTTTC. Looking up the rest from reference TRBV19 and TRBJ2-6 gives the full variable domain: DGGITQSPKYLFRKEGQNVTLSCEQNLNHDAMYWYRQDPGQGLRLIYYSQIVNDFQKGDIAEGYSVSREKKESFPLTVTSAQKNPTAFYLCASSNTGGPGGANVLTFGAGSRLTVL.

This clonotype was picked up many times. The chain links TRBV4-2 to TRBJ2-5; D may be TRBD2 (5 bases). V was pared by 0 bases and J by 2 bases, with 16 bases between. The CDR3 runs to 17 residues. Germline V gene sequence: CDR1 LGHNA, CDR2 YNFKEQ. DNA of the CDR3: TGTGCCAGCAGCCAAGATTCGGGCGGAGGCGCTCAAGAGACCCAGTACTTC. Translation gives CASSQDSGGGAQETQYF.

This clonotype has at least ten counts. The chain combines TRBV6-2 or TRBV6-3 with TRBJ2-2, with 10 bases fitting TRBD2. The junction had 9 bases not matched to a gene; V was cut back by 5 bases and J by 0 bases. The CDR3 loop spans 18 amino acids. Per germline, CDR1 MNHEY and CDR2 SVGEGT. The CDR3: CASSPGLAGGTNTGELFF. For the CDR3, the DNA is TGTGCCAGCAGTCCGGGGTTAGCGGGAGGAACGAACACCGGGGAGCTGTTTTTT.

This clonotype was observed many times. This chain connects TRBV30 to TRBJ1-2; no definite D call. V lost 5 bases and J lost 4, with 17 bases in between. The CDR3 spans 14 residues. In germline, CDR1 is GTSNPN, CDR2 SVGIG (reference sequence). The CDR3 sequence: CAWLPGATGYGYTF. The CDR3 DNA sequence: TGTGCCTGGCTTCCGGGAGCGACGGGCTATGGCTACACCTTC.